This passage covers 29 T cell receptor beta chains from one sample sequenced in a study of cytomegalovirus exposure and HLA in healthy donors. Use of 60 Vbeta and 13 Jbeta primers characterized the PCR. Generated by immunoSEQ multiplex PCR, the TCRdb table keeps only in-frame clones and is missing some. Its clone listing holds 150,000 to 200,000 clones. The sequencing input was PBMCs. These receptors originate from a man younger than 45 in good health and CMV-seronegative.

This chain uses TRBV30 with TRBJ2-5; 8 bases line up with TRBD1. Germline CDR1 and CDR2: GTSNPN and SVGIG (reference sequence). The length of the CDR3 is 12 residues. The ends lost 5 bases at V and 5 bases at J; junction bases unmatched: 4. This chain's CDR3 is CAWGQGPETQYF. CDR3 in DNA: TGTGCCTGGGGACAGGGTCCCGAGACCCAGTACTTC.

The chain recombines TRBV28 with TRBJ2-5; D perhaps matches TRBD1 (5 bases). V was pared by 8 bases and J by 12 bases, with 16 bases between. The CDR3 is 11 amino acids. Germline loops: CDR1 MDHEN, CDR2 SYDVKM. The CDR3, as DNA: TGTGCCAGCTCTCATCGAGACAGCGAGTACTTC. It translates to CASSHRDSEYF.

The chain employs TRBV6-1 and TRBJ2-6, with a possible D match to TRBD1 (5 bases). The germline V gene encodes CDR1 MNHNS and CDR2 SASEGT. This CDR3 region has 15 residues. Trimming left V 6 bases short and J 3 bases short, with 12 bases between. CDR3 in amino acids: CASSPQGFGANVLTF. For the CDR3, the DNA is TGTGCCAGCAGCCCCCAGGGCTTTGGGGCCAACGTCCTGACTTTC.

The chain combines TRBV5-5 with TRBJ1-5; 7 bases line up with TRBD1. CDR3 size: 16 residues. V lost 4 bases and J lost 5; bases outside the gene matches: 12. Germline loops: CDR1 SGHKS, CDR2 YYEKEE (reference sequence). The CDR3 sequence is CASSHGPGGGHQPQHF. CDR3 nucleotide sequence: TGTGCCAGCAGCCACGGACCTGGAGGGGGCCATCAGCCCCAGCATTTT.

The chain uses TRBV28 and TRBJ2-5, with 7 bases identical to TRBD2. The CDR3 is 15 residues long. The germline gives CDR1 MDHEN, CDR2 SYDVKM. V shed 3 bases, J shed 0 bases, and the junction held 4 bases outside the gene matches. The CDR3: CASSLGREYQETQYF. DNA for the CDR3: TGTGCCAGCAGTTTGGGGAGGGAGTACCAAGAGACCCAGTACTTC.

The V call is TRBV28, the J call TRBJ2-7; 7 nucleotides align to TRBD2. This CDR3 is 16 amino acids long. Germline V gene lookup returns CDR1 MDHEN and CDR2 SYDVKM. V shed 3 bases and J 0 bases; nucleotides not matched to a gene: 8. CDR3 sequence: CASSFTLATLSYEQYF. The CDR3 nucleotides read TGTGCCAGCAGTTTCACACTAGCGACCCTCTCCTACGAGCAGTACTTC.

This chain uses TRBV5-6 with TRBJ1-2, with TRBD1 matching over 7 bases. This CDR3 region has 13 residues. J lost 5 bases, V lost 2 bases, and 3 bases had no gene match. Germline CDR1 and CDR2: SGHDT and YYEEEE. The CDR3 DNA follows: TGTGCCAGCAGCTTCGGGACAGAGTATGGCTACACCTTC. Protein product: CASSFGTEYGYTF. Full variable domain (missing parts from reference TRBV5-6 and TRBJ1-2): DAGVTQSPTHLIKTRGQQVTLRCSPKSGHDTVSWYQQALGQGPQFIFQYYEEEERQRGNFPDRFSGHQFPNYSSELNVNALLLGDSALYLCASSFGTEYGYTFGSGTRLTVV.

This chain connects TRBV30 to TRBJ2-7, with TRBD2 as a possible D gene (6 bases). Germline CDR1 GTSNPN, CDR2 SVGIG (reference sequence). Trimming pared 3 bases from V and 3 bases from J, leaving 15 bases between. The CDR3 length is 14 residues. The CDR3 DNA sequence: TGTGCCTGGAGGCAAGCGGGCCTACGCTACGAGCAGTACTTC. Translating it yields CAWRQAGLRYEQYF.

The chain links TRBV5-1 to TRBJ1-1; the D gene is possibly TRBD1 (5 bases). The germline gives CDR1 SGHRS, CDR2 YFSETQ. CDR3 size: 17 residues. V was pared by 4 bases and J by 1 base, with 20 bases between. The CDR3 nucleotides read TGCGCCAGCAGCGGCGGGACTGCTCCTCGTCGGAACACTGAAGCTTTCTTT. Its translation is CASSGGTAPRRNTEAFF.

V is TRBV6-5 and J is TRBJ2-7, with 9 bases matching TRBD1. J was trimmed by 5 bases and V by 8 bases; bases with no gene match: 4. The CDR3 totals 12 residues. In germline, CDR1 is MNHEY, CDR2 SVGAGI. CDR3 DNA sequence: TGTGCCAGCCGGGACAGGGCCCACGAGCAGTACTTC. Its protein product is CASRDRAHEQYF.

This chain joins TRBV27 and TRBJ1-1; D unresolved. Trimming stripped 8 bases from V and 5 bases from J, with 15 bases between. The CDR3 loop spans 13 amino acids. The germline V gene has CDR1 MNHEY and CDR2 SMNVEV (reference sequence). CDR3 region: CASCYRIGTEAFF. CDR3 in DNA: TGTGCCAGCTGCTATAGAATCGGGACTGAAGCTTTCTTT.

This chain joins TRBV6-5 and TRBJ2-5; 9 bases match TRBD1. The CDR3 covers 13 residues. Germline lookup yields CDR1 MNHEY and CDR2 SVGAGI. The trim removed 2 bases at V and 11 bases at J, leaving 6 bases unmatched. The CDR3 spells CASSYVTGGEQYF. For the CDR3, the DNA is TGTGCCAGCAGTTACGTGACAGGGGGAGAGCAGTACTTC.

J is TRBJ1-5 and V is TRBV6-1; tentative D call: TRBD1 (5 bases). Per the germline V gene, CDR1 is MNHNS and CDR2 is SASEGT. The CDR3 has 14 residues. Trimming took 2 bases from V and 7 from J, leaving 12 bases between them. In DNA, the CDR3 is TGTGCCAGCAGTGAACAGGGAAGTGGGCAGCCCCAGCATTTT. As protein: CASSEQGSGQPQHF.

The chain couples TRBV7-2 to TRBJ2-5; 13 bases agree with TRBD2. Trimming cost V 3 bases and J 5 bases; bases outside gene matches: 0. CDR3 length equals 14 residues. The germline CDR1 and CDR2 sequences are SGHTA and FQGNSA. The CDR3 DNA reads TGTGCCAGCAGCTTGACTAGCGGGAGGGAGACCCAGTACTTC. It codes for CASSLTSGRETQYF.

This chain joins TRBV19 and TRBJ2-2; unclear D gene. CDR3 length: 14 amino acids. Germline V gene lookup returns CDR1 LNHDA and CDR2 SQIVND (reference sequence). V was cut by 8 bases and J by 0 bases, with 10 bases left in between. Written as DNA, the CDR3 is TGTGCCAGTCGACGACAATCGAACACCGGGGAGCTGTTTTTT. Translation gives CASRRQSNTGELFF.

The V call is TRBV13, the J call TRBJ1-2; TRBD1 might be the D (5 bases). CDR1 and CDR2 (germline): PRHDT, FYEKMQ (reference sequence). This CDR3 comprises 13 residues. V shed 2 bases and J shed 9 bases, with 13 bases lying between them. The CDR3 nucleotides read TGTGCCAGCAGCTTAAGGGGTCAGTGGAGCTACACCTTC. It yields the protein CASSLRGQWSYTF.

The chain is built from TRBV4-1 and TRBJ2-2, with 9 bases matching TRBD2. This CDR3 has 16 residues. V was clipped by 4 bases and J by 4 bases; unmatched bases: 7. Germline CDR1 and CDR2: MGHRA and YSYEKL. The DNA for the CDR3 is TGCGCCAGCAGCCGTTTACTAGCGGGTGGCACCGGGGAGCTGTTTTTT. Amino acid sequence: CASSRLLAGGTGELFF.

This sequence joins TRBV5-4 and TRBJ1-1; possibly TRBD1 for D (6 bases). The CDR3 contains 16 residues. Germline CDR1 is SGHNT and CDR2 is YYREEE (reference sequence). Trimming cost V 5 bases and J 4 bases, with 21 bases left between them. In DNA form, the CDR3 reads TGTGCCAGCAGGTACAGGGCCTCGTTTAGTGGCACTGAAGCTTTCTTT. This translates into CASRYRASFSGTEAFF.

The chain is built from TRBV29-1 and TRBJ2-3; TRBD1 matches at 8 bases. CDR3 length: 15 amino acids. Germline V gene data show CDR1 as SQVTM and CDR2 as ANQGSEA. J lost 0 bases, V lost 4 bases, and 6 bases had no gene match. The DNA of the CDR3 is TGCAGCGTTGCGGACAGGGCAAAAAGCACAGATACGCAGTATTTT. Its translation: CSVADRAKSTDTQYF.

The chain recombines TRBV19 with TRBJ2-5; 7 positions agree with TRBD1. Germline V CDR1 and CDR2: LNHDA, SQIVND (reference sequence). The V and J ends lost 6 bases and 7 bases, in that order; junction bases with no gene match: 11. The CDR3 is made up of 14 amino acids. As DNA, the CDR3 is TGTGCCAGTAGACGGACGACAGGGCTGGGGACCCAGTACTTC. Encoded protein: CASRRTTGLGTQYF.

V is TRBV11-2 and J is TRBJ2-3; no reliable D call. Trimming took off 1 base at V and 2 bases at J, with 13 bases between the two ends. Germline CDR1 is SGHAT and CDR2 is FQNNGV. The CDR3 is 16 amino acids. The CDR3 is CASSLVRGEPTDTQYF. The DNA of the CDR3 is TGTGCCAGCAGCTTAGTCCGCGGCGAGCCCACAGATACGCAGTATTTT.

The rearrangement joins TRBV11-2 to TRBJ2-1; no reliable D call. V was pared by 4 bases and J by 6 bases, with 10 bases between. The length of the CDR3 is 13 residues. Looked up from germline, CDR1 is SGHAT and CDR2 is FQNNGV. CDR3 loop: CASSYAISNEQFF. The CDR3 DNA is TGTGCCAGCAGCTATGCGATATCCAATGAGCAGTTCTTC.

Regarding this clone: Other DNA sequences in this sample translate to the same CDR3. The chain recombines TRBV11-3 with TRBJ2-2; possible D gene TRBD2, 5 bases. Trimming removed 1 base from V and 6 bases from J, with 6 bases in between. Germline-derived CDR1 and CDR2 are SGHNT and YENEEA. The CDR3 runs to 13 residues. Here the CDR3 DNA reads TGTGCCAGCAGCTTAGGACTACCCGGGGAGCTGTTTTTT. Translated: CASSLGLPGELFF.

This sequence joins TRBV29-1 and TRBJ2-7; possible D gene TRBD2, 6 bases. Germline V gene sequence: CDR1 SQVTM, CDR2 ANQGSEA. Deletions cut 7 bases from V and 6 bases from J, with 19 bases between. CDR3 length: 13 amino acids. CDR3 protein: CSADMGFGGEQYF. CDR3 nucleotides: TGCAGCGCTGATATGGGCTTCGGGGGCGAGCAGTACTTC.

The CDR3: CASSLGYGQPQHF. The CDR3 DNA reads as TGTGCCAGCAGCTTGGGATACGGTCAGCCCCAGCATTTT. This chain connects TRBV5-6 to TRBJ1-5; D is undetermined. The CDR3 extends over 13 amino acids. V lost 0 bases and J lost 6, with 7 bases in between. Germline V lookup: CDR1 SGHDT, CDR2 YYEEEE. The whole variable domain, filled in from reference TRBV5-6 and TRBJ1-5, reads DAGVTQSPTHLIKTRGQQVTLRCSPKSGHDTVSWYQQALGQGPQFIFQYYEEEERQRGNFPDRFSGHQFPNYSSELNVNALLLGDSALYLCASSLGYGQPQHFGDGTRLSIL.

The CDR3 DNA is TGTGCCAGCAGCCCGGCGGCGGGGGAGCCTGTTGGTGAGCAGTTCTTC. This encodes CASSPAAGEPVGEQFF. The chain uses TRBV7-9 and TRBJ2-1; 7 nucleotides match TRBD2. CDR1 and CDR2 from the germline V gene are SEHNR and FQNEAQ (reference sequence). V gave up 5 bases and J gave up 9 bases; unmatched junction bases: 16. This CDR3 region has 16 residues.

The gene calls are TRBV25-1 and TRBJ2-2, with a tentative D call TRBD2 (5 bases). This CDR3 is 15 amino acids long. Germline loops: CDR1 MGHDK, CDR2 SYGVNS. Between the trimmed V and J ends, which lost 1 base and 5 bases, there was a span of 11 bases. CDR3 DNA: TGTGCCAGCAGTGAATCGCGCGGGTCGACCGGGGAGCTGTTTTTT. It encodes CASSESRGSTGELFF. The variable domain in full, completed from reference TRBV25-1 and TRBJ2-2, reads EADIYQTPRYLVIGTGKKITLECSQTMGHDKMYWYQQDPGMELHLIHYSYGVNSTEKGDLSSESTVSRIRTEHFPLTLESARPSHTSQYLCASSESRGSTGELFFGEGSRLTVL.

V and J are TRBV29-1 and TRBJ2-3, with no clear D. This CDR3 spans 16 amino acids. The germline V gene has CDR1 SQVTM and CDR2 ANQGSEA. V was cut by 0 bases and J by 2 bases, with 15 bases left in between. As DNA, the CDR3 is TGCAGCGTTGAAGATGCGTCAGGCTTATCCACAGATACGCAGTATTTT. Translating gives CSVEDASGLSTDTQYF.

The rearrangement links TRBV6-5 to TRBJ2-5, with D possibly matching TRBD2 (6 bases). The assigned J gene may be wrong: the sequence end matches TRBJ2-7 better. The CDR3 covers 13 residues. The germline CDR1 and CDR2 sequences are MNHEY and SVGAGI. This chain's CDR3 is CASRFGEVYEQYF. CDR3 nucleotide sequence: TGTGCCAGCAGATTCGGGGAGGTCTACGAGCAGTACTTC.